The rows below give T cell receptor beta chains drawn from one sample of a study of control samples from healthy donors and cancer patients. The assay was immunoSEQ multiplex PCR, and TCRdb's table has in-frame clones only and misses some. The sample lists about 120,000 clones; approximately 90% were seen once. The source material was blood. The source is a man in his thirties or forties in good health. Each CDR3 is given with its conserved first and last residue. Each record gives: V gene, J gene, CDR3 protein.

TRBV3-1/TRBV3-2	TRBJ1-3	CASSQDGTAGNTIYF
TRBV5-1	TRBJ2-7	CASSLTGGRTEQYF
TRBV19	TRBJ2-5	CASSIQGNPTETQYF
TRBV30	TRBJ1-2	CAWSLTLAHTF
TRBV2	TRBJ2-1	CACSYSSVDYNEQFF
TRBV7-2	TRBJ1-1	CASSLPRREAEAFF
TRBV27	TRBJ2-1	CASRPGQSSYNEQFF
TRBV23-1	TRBJ1-5	CASSLRGGSGNQPQHF
TRBV7-2	TRBJ2-6	CASSLAPTLTGANVLTF
TRBV3-1/TRBV3-2	TRBJ2-5	CASSHIRGAGETQYF